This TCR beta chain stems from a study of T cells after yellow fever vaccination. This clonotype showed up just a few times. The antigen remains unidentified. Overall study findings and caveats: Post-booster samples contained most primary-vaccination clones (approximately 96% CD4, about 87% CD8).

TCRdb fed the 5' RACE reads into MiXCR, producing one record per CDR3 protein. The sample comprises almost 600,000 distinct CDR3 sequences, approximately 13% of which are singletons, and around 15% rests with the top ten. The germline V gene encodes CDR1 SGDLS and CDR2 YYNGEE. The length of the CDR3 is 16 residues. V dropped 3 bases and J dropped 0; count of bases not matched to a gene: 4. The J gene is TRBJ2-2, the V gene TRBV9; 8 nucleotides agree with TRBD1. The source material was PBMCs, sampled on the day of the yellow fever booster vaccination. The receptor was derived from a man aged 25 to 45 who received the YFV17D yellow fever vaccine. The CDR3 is CASSAETGANTGELFF. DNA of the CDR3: TGTGCCAGCAGCGCCGAGACAGGGGCGAACACCGGGGAGCTGTTTTTT.